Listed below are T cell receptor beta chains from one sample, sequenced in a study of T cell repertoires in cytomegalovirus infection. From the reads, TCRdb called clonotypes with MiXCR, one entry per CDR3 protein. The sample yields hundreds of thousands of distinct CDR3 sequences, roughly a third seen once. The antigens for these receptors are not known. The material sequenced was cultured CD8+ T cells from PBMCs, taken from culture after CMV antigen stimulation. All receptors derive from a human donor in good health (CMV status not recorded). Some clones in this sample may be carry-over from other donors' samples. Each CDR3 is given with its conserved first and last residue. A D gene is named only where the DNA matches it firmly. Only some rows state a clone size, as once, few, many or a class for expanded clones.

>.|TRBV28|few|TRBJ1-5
TGTGCCAGCAGTTTAGTCAGTGATTTGAATCAGCCCCAGCATTTT
CASSLVSDLNQPQHF
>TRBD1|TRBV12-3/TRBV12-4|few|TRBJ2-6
TGTGCCAGATTTGGGACAGGGGGGAGGGCCAACGTCCTGACTTTC
CARFGTGGRANVLTF
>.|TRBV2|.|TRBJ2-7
TGTGCCAGCAGTGAATCCAGGGACTCCTACGAGCAGTACTTC
CASSESRDSYEQYF
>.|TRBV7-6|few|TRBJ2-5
TGTGCCAGCAGCTCCTGGGACGTCTACCAAGAGACCCAGTACTTC
CASSSWDVYQETQYF
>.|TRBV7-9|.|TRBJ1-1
TGTGCCAGCACCCACAGGGACACGAAGACTGAAGCTTTCTTT
CASTHRDTKTEAFF
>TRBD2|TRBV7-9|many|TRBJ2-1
TGTGCCAGCAGCTTAGTCCTCCGGCTAGCGGGGGAATACAATGAGCAGTTCTTC
CASSLVLRLAGEYNEQFF
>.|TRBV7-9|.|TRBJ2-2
TGTGCCAGCAGCTTAGCCAGCCCCGGGGAGCTGTTTTTT
CASSLASPGELFF
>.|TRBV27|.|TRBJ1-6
TGTGCCAGCAGTTTATCCTCCAGTTCACCCCTCCACTTT
CASSLSSSSPLHF
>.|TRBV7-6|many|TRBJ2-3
TGTGCCAGCAGCCACGGAGGGGGCACAGATACGCAGTATTTT
CASSHGGGTDTQYF
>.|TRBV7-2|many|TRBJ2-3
TGTGCCAGCAGCTTAAACCAGCGCGATACGCAGTATTTT
CASSLNQRDTQYF
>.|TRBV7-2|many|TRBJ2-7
TGTGCCAGCAGCTTAGACGACAGCACTTACGAGCAGTACTTC
CASSLDDSTYEQYF
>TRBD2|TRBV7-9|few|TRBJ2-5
TGTGCCAGCAGCTCGGGACTAGCGGCCACCCAGTACTTC
CASSSGLAATQYF
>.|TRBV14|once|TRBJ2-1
TGTGCCAGCAGCCAAGTATGGTTCAGGTTGGGTTACAATGAGCAGTTCTTC
CASSQVWFRLGYNEQFF
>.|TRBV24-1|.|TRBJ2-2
TGTGCCACCAGTACCGTGGGCACCGGGGAGCTGTTTTTT
CATSTVGTGELFF
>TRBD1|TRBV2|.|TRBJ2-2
TGTGCCAGCAATGGACAGGGGCGGAACACCGGGGAGCTGTTTTTT
CASNGQGRNTGELFF